This TCR beta chain was documented in a study of monozygotic twins with inflammatory bowel disease. TCRdb re-called the 5' RACE reads and gives one entry per CDR3 protein, without DNA. This repertoire includes around 380,000 distinct CDR3 sequences. The CDR3 contains 17 residues. Germline CDR1 SGHRS, CDR2 YFSETQ. The genes are TRBV5-1 and TRBJ2-3; as DNA is missing, the TRBD2 call by TCRdb cannot be tested. Sequenced sample: blood. This clonotype originated in a human donor with ulcerative colitis or Crohn's disease, or a healthy co-twin of an affected twin (not recorded which). This chain's CDR3 is CASSDPGGGGYTDTQYF.